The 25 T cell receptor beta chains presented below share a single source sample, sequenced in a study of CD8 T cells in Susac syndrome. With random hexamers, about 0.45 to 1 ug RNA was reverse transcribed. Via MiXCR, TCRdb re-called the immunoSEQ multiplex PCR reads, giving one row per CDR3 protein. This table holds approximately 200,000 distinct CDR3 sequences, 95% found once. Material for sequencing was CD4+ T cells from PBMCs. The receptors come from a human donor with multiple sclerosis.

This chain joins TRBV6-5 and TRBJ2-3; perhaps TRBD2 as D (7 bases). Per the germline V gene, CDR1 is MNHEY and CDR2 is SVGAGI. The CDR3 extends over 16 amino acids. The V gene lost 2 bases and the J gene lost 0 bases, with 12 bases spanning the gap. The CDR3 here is CASSYPGGLSTDTQYF. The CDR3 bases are TGTGCCAGCAGTTACCCCGGGGGGCTTAGCACAGATACGCAGTATTTT.

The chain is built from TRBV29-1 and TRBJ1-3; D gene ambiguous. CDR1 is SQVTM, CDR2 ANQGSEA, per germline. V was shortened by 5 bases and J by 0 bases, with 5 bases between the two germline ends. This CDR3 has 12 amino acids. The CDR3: CSVRVSGNTIYF. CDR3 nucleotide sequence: TGCAGCGTTAGAGTCTCTGGAAACACCATATATTTT. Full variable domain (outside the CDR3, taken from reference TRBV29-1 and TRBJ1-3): SAVISQKPSRDICQRGTSLTIQCQVDSQVTMMFWYRQQPGQSLTLIATANQGSEATYESGFVIDKFPISRPNLTFSTLTVSNMSPEDSSIYLCSVRVSGNTIYFGEGSWLTVV.

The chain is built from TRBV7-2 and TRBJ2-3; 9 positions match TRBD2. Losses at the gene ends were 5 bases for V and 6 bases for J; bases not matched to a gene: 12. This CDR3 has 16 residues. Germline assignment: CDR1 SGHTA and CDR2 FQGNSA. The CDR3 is CASSPWGGGASDTQYF. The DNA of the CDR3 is TGTGCCAGCAGCCCTTGGGGCGGGGGGGCGTCGGATACGCAGTATTTT.

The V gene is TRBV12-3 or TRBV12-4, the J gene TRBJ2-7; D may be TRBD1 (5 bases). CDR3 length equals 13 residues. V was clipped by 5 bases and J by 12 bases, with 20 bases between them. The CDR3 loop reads CASSPVRQGVAYF. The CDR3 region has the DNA TGTGCCAGCAGTCCAGTAAGGCAGGGCGTCGCGTACTTC.

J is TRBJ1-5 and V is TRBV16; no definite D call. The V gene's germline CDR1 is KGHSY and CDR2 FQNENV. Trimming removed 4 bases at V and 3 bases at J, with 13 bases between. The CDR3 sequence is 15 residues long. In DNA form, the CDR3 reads TGTGCCAGCAGCCCGGACCTTTCATACAATCAGCCCCAGCATTTT. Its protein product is CASSPDLSYNQPQHF.

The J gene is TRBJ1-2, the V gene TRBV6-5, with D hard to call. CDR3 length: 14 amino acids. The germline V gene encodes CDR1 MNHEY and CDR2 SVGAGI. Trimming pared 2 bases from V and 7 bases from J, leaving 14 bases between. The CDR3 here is CASSYRNLRAGYTF. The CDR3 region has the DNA TGTGCCAGCAGTTACAGGAACCTTAGGGCTGGCTACACCTTC.

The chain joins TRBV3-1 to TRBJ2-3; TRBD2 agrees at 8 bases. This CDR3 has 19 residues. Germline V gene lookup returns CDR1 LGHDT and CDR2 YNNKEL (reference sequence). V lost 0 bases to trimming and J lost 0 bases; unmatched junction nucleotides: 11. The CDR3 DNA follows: TGTGCCAGCAGCCAAGATTTCGGTATTAGCGGGGCTAGCACAGATACGCAGTATTTT. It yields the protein CASSQDFGISGASTDTQYF.

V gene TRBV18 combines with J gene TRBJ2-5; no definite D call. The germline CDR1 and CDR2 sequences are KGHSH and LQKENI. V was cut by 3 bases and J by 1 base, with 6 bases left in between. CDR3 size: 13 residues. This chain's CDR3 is CASSPNPQETQYF. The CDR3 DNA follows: TGTGCCAGCTCACCGAATCCCCAAGAGACCCAGTACTTC.

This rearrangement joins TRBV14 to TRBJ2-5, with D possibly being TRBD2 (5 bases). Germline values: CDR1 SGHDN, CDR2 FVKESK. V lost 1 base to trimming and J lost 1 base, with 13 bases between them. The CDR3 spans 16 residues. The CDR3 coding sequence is TGTGCCAGCAGCCAAGGGTGGAGAGGGCGCCAAGAGACCCAGTACTTC. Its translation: CASSQGWRGRQETQYF.

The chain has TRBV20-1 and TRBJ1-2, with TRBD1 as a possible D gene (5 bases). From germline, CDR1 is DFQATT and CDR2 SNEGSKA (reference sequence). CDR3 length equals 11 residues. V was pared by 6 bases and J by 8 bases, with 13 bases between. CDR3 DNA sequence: TGCAGTGCAGACAGAGGCCGGGGCTACACCTTC. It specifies CSADRGRGYTF.

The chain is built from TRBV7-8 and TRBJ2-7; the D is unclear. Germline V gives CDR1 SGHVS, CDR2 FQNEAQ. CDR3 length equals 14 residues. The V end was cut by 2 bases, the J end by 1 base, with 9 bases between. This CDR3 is CASSLRSYSYEQYV. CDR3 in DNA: TGTGCCAGCAGCTTACGGTCGTATTCCTACGAGCAGTACGTC.

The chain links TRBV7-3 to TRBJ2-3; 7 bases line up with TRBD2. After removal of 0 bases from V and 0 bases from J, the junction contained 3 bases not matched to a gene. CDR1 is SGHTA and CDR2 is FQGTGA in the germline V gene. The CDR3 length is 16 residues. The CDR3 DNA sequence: TGTGCCAGCAGCTTAACTTTGCGGGGGAGCACAGATACGCAGTATTTT. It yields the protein CASSLTLRGSTDTQYF.

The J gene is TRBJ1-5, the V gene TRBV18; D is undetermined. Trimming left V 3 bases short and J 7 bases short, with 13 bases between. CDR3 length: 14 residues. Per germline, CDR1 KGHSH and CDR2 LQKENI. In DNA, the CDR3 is TGTGCCAGCTCACCCCGGGGAGTAGACCAGCCCCAGCATTTT. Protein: CASSPRGVDQPQHF.

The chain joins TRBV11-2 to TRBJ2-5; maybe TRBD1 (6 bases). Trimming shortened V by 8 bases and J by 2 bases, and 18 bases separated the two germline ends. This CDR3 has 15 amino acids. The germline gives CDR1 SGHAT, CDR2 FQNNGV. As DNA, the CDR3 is TGTGCCAGCGGGACCCGGGACACAGTACAAGAGACCCAGTACTTC. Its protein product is CASGTRDTVQETQYF.

CDR3 residues: CASSLGLVSYEQYF. The CDR3 bases are TGTGCCAGCAGTTTGGGTTTAGTGAGCTACGAGCAGTACTTC. V is TRBV6-5 and J is TRBJ2-7; D gene uncertain. The length of the CDR3 is 14 residues. CDR1 is MNHEY and CDR2 is SVGAGI in the germline V gene. V was shortened by 4 bases and J by 3 bases, with 13 bases between the two germline ends.

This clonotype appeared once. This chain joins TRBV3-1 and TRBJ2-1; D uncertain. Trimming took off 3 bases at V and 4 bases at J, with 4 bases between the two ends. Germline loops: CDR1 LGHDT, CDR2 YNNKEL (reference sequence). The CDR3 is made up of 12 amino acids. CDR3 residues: CASSHAYNEQFF. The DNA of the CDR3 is TGTGCCAGCAGCCACGCGTACAATGAGCAGTTCTTC.

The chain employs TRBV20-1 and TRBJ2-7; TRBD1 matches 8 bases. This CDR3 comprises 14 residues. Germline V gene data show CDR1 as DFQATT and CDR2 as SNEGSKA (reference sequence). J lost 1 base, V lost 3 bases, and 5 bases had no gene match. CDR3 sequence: CSASGTGKSYEQYF. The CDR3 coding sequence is TGCAGTGCTAGTGGGACAGGAAAGTCCTACGAGCAGTACTTC.

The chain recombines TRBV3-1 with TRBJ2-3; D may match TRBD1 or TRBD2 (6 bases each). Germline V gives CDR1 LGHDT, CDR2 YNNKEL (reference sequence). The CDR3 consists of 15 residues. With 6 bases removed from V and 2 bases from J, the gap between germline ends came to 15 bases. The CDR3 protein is CASRRIGGNTDTQYF. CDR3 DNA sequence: TGTGCCAGCAGGCGAATAGGGGGGAACACAGATACGCAGTATTTT.

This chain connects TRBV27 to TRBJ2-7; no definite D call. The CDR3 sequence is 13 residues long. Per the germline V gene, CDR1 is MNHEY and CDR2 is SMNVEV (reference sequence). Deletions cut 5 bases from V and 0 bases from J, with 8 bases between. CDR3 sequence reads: CASSPAASYEQYV. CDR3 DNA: TGTGCCAGCAGTCCGGCGGCCTCCTACGAGCAGTACGTC.

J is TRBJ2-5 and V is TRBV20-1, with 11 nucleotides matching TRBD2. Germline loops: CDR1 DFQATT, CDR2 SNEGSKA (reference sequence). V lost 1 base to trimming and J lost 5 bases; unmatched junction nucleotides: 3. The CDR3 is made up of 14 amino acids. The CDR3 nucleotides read TGCAGTGCTAGAGGACTAGCGGGGATTGAGACCCAGTACTTC. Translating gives CSARGLAGIETQYF.

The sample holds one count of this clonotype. CDR3: CASSLQSGHRGYTF. CDR3 coding DNA: TGTGCCAGCAGCTTACAATCGGGACACAGGGGCTACACCTTC. J is TRBJ1-2 and V is TRBV11-2, with a weak D call TRBD1 (6 bases). Between the trimmed V and J ends, which lost 2 bases and 8 bases, there was a span of 15 bases. Germline CDR1 and CDR2: SGHAT and FQNNGV. The CDR3 runs to 14 residues.

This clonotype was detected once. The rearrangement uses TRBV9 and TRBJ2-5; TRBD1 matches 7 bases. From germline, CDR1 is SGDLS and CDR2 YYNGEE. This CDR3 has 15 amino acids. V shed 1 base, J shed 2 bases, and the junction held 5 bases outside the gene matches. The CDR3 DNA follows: TGTGCCAGCAGCGTATCCCCGACAGGGCAAGAGACCCAGTACTTC. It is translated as CASSVSPTGQETQYF.

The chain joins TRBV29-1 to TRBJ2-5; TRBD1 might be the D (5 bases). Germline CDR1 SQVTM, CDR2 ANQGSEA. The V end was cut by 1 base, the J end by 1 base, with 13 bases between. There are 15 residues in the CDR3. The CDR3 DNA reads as TGCAGCGTTGAAGTCCCCCCAGGGTTCCAAGAGACCCAGTACTTC. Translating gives CSVEVPPGFQETQYF.

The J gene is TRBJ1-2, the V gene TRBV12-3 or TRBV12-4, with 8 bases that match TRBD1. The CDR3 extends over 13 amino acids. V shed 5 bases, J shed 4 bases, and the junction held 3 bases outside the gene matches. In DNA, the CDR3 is TGTGCCAGCAGTGCTACAGGGGGCTATGGCTACACCTTC. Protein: CASSATGGYGYTF.

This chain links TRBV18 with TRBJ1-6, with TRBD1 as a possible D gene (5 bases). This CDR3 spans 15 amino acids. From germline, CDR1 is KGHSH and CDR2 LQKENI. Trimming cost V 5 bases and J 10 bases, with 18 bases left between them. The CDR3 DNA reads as TGTGCCAGCTCAGAAGGTGGAGGGGCTGCGTCACCCCTCCACTTT. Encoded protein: CASSEGGGAASPLHF.